A selection of T cell receptor beta chains follows, all from one sample in a study of shared T cell receptors in the human thymus. Method: immunoSEQ multiplex PCR; TCRdb's copy keeps in-frame clones and lacks some. There are 700,000 to 750,000 clones in the sample; 70% to 90% occur only once, and 0.0095% to 0.011% lies in the top ten. Another study also made use of these data, one on human thymus T cells.

The sample was thymocytes. Every receptor here comes from a girl under three years old with a congenital heart defect. The CDR3 runs from the conserved cysteine through the conserved F or W. A D gene is named only where the DNA matches it firmly. Expanded clones get a size class; other rows say once, few or many, or leave the size out.

j_gene | d_gene | abundance | v_gene | CDR3nt | CDR3aa
TRBJ2-3 | - | - | TRBV7-2 | TGTGCCAGCAGCTTCGGGTTACTATTTCCAGATACGCAGTATTTT | CASSFGLLFPDTQYF
TRBJ2-7 | - | - | TRBV5-4 | TGTGCCAGCAGCTTGCATGCAGGGGCAGAATCCTACGAGCAGTACTTC | CASSLHAGAESYEQYF
TRBJ1-1 | - | - | TRBV5-8 | TGTGCCAGCAGCTTGACATCGAACACTGAAGCTTTCTTT | CASSLTSNTEAFF
TRBJ1-5 | - | - | TRBV7-9 | TGTGCCAGCAGCCCCCAGGGAGGGTATCAGCCCCAGCATTTT | CASSPQGGYQPQHF
TRBJ2-2 | TRBD2 | - | TRBV5-6 | TGTGCCAGCAAGGGACTAGCGGGGACTGGGGAGCTGTTTTTT | CASKGLAGTGELFF
TRBJ1-2 | - | - | TRBV7-9 | TGTGCCAGCAGCTTTCCAGGATCCCGTGGTGGCTACACCTTC | CASSFPGSRGGYTF
TRBJ2-3 | TRBD2 | - | TRBV6-4 | TGTGCCAGCGGTAGCGGGGTCACAGATACGCAGTATTTT | CASGSGVTDTQYF
TRBJ2-5 | - | - | TRBV7-8 | TGTGCCAGCAGCTTAGCCACTAAGGGGGGGCAGGGGGAGACCCAGTACTTC | CASSLATKGGQGETQYF
TRBJ2-7 | TRBD2 | - | TRBV10-3 | TGTGCCATCAGCGACACCCACCCCCCCGAGCGGGGGCCGTCCTACGAGCAGTACTTC | CAISDTHPPERGPSYEQYF
TRBJ1-5 | TRBD1 | - | TRBV4-1 | TGCGCCAGCAGCCAAGATCGGGGGCGGGACAGCTACCCGGGTAGCAATCAGCCCCAGCATTTT | CASSQDRGRDSYPGSNQPQHF
TRBJ2-5 | TRBD2 | - | TRBV29-1 | TGCAGCGTTGAGGGGACTAGCGGGGGGAAAGAGACCCAGTACTTC | CSVEGTSGGKETQYF
TRBJ1-5 | - | - | TRBV19 | TGTGCCAGTAGTGTCCCCGCCGAGGGTCAGCCCCAGCATTTT | CASSVPAEGQPQHF
TRBJ1-3 | - | - | TRBV9 | TGTGCCAGCAGCGTAGAATCTTACTCTGGAAACACCATATATTTT | CASSVESYSGNTIYF
TRBJ1-6 | TRBD1 | - | TRBV10-3 | TGTGCCATCAGTGATGATCCCCGCCCTCACCCGGGGACAGATAATTCACCCCTCCACTTT | CAISDDPRPHPGTDNSPLHF
TRBJ1-2 | - | - | TRBV11-2 | TGTGCCAGCAGCCCTAACCCGGGATCGGACTATGGCTACACCTTC | CASSPNPGSDYGYTF
TRBJ2-1 | - | - | TRBV9 | TGTGCCAGCAGCGCCGCCCCGCCCAGCTCCTACAATGAGCAGTTCTTC | CASSAAPPSSYNEQFF
TRBJ1-6 | TRBD1 | once | TRBV19 | TGTGCCAGTATGGACAGGGCCGGGAATTCACCCCTCCACTTT | CASMDRAGNSPLHF
TRBJ1-5 | - | once | TRBV18 | TGTGCCAGCTCACCCCCATCGGGGAGCAATCAGCCCCAGCATTTT | CASSPPSGSNQPQHF
TRBJ1-2 | - | - | TRBV4-3 | TGCGCCAGCAGCCAAGATCTCGGTTACTATGGCTACACCTTC | CASSQDLGYYGYTF
TRBJ2-3 | - | - | TRBV5-6 | TGTGCCAGCAGCCCACACCCATTGGATACGCAGTATTTT | CASSPHPLDTQYF
TRBJ2-1 | - | - | TRBV27 | TGTGCCAGCAGTTTTGACAGTTTGAATGAGCAGTTCTTC | CASSFDSLNEQFF
TRBJ1-2 | TRBD1 | once | TRBV25-1 | TGTGCCAGCAGACGGGATACAGGGGGCGCAGGCTACACCTTC | CASRRDTGGAGYTF
TRBJ2-7 | - | few | TRBV28 | TGTGCCAGCAGACCTGACAATCGAGCTGCTTACGAGCAGTACTTC | CASRPDNRAAYEQYF
TRBJ1-2 | TRBD1 | - | TRBV6-6 | TGTGCCAGCCGTAGGGAGACAGGGAATAACTATGGCTACACCTTC | CASRRETGNNYGYTF
TRBJ2-6 | TRBD2 | - | TRBV11-2 | TGTGCCAGCAGCTTAGCGGGGGGACCTAGCTCTGGGGCCAACGTCCTGACTTTC | CASSLAGGPSSGANVLTF
TRBJ1-2 | - | - | TRBV28 | TGTGCCAGCAGTCTCCGCTTCAGGGTTAGAAGGGGGTATGGCTACACCTTC | CASSLRFRVRRGYGYTF
TRBJ1-6 | - | - | TRBV6-5 | TGTGCCAGCAGGTCGGGAGGCGATCAAAATTCACCCCTCCACTTT | CASRSGGDQNSPLHF
TRBJ2-5 | - | - | TRBV7-7 | TGTGCTAGCAGCTTTGGGGGCGCGGTAATAGAGACCCAGTACTTC | CASSFGGAVIETQYF
TRBJ1-1 | - | - | TRBV6-1 | TGTGCCAGCAGCCCGCCCCGGGACACTGAAGCTTTCTTT | CASSPPRDTEAFF
TRBJ2-5 | TRBD1 | - | TRBV5-8 | TGTGCCAGCAGCGGGGGGACAGGAACGTACCAAGAGACCCAGTACTTC | CASSGGTGTYQETQYF
TRBJ2-7 | - | once | TRBV29-1 | TGCAGCGTTGTATCGGGCTCCTACGAGCAGTACTTC | CSVVSGSYEQYF
TRBJ2-3 | - | - | TRBV28 | TGTGCCAGCATCCAGTCCAGGGGGGCCTACACAGATACGCAGTATTTT | CASIQSRGAYTDTQYF
TRBJ2-2 | - | - | TRBV7-9 | TGTGCCAGCAGCTTAGCGCCGGGTTTGAACACCGGGGAGCTGTTTTTT | CASSLAPGLNTGELFF
TRBJ1-2 | - | once | TRBV6-5 | TGTGCCAGCAGTTATACGTTTGCGGATGGCTACACCTTC | CASSYTFADGYTF
TRBJ1-1 | - | - | TRBV4-1 | TGCGCCAGCAGCCAAGACTCCCTAGGGAACACTGAAGCTTTCTTT | CASSQDSLGNTEAFF
TRBJ1-2 | - | - | TRBV29-1 | TGCAGCGTTGAACCCCACCCGGTTTATGGCTACACCTTC | CSVEPHPVYGYTF
TRBJ1-2 | TRBD1 | - | TRBV9 | TGTGCCAGCAGCTCTGGGACAGCGGGAGGTCTAGACTATGGCTACACCTTC | CASSSGTAGGLDYGYTF
TRBJ1-3 | TRBD1 | - | TRBV5-6 | TGTGCCAGCAGCTCGCAGGGGGCATACAGCTCTGGAAACACCATATATTTT | CASSSQGAYSSGNTIYF
TRBJ1-2 | - | - | TRBV28 | TGTGCGGCTCGACTGGGTCGATATGGCTACACCTTC | CAARLGRYGYTF
TRBJ1-2 | - | - | TRBV6-5 | TGTGCCAGCAGTCGACGGAGCGGCTCTAACTATGGCTACACCTTC | CASSRRSGSNYGYTF
TRBJ2-5 | - | once | TRBV7-2 | TGTGCCAGCAGCTTATTAGCCGGGGGGCCCTACGGGGAGACCCAGTACTTC | CASSLLAGGPYGETQYF
TRBJ2-1 | - | - | TRBV7-3 | TGTGCCAGCAGCTTAGGGCCGGGGTCCCCTTACAATGAGCAGTTCTTC | CASSLGPGSPYNEQFF
TRBJ1-2 | TRBD1 | - | TRBV7-2 | TGTGCCAGCAGCTCCAACAGGGGATCTAACTATGGCTACACCTTC | CASSSNRGSNYGYTF
TRBJ1-2 | TRBD1 | - | TRBV6-5 | TGTGCCAGCAGAGTAGGAGACAGGGCTAACTATGGCTACACCTTC | CASRVGDRANYGYTF
TRBJ1-1 | TRBD1 | - | TRBV15 | TGTGCCACCAGCAGACGACAGGGCGAGATAACTGAAGCTTTCTTT | CATSRRQGEITEAFF